Included here is one T cell receptor beta chain sequence, with context. As yet, its antigen is unknown. These data originate in a study of cytomegalovirus exposure and HLA in healthy donors. Findings and limits, study-wide: The study found most TCR sequences rare, yet found some public TCRs in many donors.

Trimming left V 5 bases short and J 4 bases short, with 24 bases between. This CDR3 has 16 residues. Germline CDR1 reads SQVTM; CDR2 reads ANQGSEA. Assay used: immunoSEQ multiplex PCR; TCRdb lists only in-frame clones, some missing. The sample shows approximately 160,000 clones, 80% to 90% of them seen only once. These donors were members of the approximately 110-subject validation cohort, a group separate from the approximately 620-subject first cohort. Sample: PBMCs. This receptor was taken from a woman in her 30s in good health and CMV-seronegative. The rearrangement links TRBV29-1 to TRBJ2-7; D is possibly TRBD1 (6 bases). The CDR3 spells CSVQAGVDSSLYEQYF. In DNA, the CDR3 is TGCAGCGTTCAGGCAGGGGTAGACTCATCCTTATACGAGCAGTACTTC.